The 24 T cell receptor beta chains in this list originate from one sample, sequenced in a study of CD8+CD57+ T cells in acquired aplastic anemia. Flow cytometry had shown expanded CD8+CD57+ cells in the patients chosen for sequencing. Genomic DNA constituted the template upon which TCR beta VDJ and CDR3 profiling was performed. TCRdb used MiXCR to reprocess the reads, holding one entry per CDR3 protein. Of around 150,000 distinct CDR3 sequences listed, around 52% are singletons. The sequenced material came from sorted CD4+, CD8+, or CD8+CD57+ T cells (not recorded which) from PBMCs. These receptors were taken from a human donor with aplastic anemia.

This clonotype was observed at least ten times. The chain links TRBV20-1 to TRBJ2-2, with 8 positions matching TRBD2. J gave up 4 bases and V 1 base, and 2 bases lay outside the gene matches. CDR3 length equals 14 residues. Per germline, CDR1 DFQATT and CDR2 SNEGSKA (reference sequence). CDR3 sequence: CSARGAGGTGELFF. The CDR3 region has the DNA TGCAGTGCTAGAGGGGCGGGAGGCACCGGGGAGCTGTTTTTT.

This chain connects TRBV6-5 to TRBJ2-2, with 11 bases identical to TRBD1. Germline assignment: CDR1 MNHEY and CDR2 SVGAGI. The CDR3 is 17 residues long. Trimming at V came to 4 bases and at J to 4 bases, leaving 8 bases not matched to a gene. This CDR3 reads CASSSPTGTGGTGELFF. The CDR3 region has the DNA TGTGCCAGCAGTTCCCCAACCGGGACAGGGGGCACCGGGGAGCTGTTTTTT.

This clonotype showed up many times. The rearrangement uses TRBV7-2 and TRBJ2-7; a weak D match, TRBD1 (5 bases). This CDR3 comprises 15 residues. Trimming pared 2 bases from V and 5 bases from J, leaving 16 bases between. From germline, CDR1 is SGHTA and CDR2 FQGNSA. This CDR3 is CASSLTTRALDEQYF. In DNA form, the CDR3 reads TGTGCCAGCAGCTTAACAACCAGGGCTCTGGACGAGCAGTACTTC.

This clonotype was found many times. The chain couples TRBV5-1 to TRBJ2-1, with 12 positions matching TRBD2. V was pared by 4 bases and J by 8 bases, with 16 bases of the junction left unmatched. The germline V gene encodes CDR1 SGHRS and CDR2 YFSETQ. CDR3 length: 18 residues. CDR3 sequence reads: CASSPYGLTSGSIDEQFF. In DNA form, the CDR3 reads TGCGCCAGCAGCCCGTATGGGCTGACTAGCGGGAGCATCGATGAGCAGTTCTTC.

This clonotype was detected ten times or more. CDR3 in amino acids: CASGLGFNEQFF. CDR3 bases: TGTGCTAGTGGTTTGGGGTTTAATGAGCAGTTCTTC. V gene TRBV12-5 combines with J gene TRBJ2-1, with D unresolved. CDR1 and CDR2 from the germline V gene are LGHNT and FRNRAP. Trimming left V 1 base short and J 7 bases short, with 5 bases between. There are 12 residues in the CDR3.

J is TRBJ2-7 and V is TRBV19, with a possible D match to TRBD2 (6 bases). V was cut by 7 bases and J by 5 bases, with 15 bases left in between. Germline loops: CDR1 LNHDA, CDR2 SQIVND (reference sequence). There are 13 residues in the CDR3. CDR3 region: CASNGGVTDEQYF. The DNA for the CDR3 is TGTGCCAGTAATGGCGGGGTCACGGACGAGCAGTACTTC. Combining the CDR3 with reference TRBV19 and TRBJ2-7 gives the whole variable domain DGGITQSPKYLFRKEGQNVTLSCEQNLNHDAMYWYRQDPGQGLRLIYYSQIVNDFQKGDIAEGYSVSREKKESFPLTVTSAQKNPTAFYLCASNGGVTDEQYFGPGTRLTVT.

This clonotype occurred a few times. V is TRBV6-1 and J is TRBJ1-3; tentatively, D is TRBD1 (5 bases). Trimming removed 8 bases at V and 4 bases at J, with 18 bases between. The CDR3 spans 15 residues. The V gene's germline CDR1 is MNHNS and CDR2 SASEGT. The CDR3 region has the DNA TGTGCCAGCCACCCACCCGAGGACAAGGGAAACACCATATATTTT. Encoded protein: CASHPPEDKGNTIYF.

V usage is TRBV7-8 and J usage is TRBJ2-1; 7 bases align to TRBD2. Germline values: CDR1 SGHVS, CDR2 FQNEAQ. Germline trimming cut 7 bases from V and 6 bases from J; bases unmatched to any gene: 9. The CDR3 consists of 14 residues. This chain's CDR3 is CASTTGGVLNEQFF. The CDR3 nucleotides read TGTGCCAGCACCACTGGGGGGGTCCTCAATGAGCAGTTCTTC.

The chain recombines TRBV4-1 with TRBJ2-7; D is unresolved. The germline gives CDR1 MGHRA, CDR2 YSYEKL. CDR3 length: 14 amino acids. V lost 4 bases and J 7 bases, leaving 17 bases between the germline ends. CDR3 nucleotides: TGCGCCAGCAGCCCAGGCATTAGGGCTAATGAGCAGTACTTC. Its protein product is CASSPGIRANEQYF.

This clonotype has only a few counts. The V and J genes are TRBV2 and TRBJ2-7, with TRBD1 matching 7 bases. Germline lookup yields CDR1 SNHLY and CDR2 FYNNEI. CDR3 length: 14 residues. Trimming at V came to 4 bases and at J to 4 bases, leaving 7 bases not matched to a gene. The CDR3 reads CASSGGDSDYEQYF. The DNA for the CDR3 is TGTGCCAGCAGTGGAGGGGACAGCGATTACGAGCAGTACTTC.

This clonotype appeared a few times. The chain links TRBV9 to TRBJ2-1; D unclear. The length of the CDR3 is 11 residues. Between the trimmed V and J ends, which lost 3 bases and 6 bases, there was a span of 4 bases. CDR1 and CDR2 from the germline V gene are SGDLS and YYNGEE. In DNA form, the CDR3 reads TGTGCCAGCAGCGAAAGCAATGAGCAGTTCTTC. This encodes CASSESNEQFF.

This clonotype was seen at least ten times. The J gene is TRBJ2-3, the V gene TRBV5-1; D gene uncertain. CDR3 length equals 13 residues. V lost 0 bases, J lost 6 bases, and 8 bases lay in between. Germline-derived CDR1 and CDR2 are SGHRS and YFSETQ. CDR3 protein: CASSLVERDTQYF. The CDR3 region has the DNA TGCGCCAGCAGCTTGGTAGAGAGGGATACGCAGTATTTT.

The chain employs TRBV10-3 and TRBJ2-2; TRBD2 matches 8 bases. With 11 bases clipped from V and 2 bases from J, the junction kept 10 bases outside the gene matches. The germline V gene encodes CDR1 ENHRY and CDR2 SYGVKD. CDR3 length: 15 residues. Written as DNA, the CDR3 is TGTGCCGCGAGTAGGCTAGCGGGTAACACCGGGGAGCTGTTTTTT. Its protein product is CAASRLAGNTGELFF.

The CDR3 DNA follows: TGTGCCAGCAGTCGGGGGACCGTCCCAAATCAGCCCCAGCATTTT. Protein: CASSRGTVPNQPQHF. The rearrangement links TRBV27 to TRBJ1-5; D might be TRBD1 (5 bases). Germline V CDR1 and CDR2: MNHEY, SMNVEV (reference sequence). The CDR3 spans 15 residues. V was trimmed by 5 bases and J by 4 bases, leaving 15 bases between them.

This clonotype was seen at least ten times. The CDR3 sequence: CATSDVDRGYGYTF. CDR3 bases: TGTGCCACCAGTGACGTGGACAGGGGCTATGGCTACACCTTC. The V and J genes are TRBV24-1 and TRBJ1-2; 9 nucleotides line up with TRBD1. Trimming removed 4 bases from V and 4 bases from J; junction bases left unmatched: 3. CDR1 KGHDR and CDR2 SFDVKD come from the germline V gene. The CDR3 is 14 residues long.

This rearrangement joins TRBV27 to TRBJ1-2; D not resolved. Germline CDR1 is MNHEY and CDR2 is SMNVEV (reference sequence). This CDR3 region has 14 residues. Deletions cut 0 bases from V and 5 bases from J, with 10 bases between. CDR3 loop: CASSLSKGKYGYTF. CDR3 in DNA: TGTGCCAGCAGTTTATCGAAAGGAAAGTATGGCTACACCTTC.

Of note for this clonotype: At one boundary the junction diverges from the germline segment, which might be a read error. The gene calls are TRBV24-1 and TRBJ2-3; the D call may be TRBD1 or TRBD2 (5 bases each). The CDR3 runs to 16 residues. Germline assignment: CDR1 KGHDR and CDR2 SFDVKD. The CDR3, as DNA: TGTGCCACCAGTGATTATGTCGGAGGTCCCACAGGTACGCAGTGTTTT. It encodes CATSDYVGGPTGTQCF.

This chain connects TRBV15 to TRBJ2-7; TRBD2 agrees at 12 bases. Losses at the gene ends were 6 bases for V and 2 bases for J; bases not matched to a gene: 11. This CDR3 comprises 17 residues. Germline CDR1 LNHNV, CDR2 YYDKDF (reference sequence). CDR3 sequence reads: CATRGDGLAGQPYEQYF. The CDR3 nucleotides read TGTGCCACCAGAGGGGACGGACTAGCGGGACAGCCCTACGAGCAGTACTTC.

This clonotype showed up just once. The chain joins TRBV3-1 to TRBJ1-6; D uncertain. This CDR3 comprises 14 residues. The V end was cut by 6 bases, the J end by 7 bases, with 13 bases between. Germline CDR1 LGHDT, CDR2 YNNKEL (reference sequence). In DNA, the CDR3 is TGTGCCAGCAGGTCCGGCACTGGGAATTCACCCCTCCACTTT. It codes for CASRSGTGNSPLHF.

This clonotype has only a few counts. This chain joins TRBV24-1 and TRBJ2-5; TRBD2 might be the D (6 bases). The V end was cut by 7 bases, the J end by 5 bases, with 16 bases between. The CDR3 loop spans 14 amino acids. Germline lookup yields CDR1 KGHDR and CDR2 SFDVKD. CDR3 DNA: TGTGCCACCAGAAGTGCAGGTCGGGAGGAGACCCAGTACTTC. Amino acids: CATRSAGREETQYF.

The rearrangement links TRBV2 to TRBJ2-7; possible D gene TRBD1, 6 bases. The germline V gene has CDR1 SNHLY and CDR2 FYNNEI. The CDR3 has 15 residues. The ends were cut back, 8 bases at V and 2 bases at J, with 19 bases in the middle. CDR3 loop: CASHPGGPGAYEQYF. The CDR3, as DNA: TGTGCCAGCCACCCTGGGGGCCCTGGGGCCTACGAGCAGTACTTC. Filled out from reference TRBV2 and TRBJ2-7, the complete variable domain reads EPEVTQTPSHQVTQMGQEVILRCVPISNHLYFYWYRQILGQKVEFLVSFYNNEISEKSEIFDDQFSVERPDGSNFTLKIRSTKLEDSAMYFCASHPGGPGAYEQYFGPGTRLTVT.

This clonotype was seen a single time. The CDR3 region has the DNA TGTGCCAGCAGTGTTAGGTCAACCTACAATGAGCAGTTCTTC. Encoded protein: CASSVRSTYNEQFF. The chain links TRBV2 to TRBJ2-1; D ambiguous. The germline V and J ends were trimmed by 4 bases and 2 bases, with 9 bases remaining between them. This CDR3 has 14 amino acids. Germline V gene sequence: CDR1 SNHLY, CDR2 FYNNEI.

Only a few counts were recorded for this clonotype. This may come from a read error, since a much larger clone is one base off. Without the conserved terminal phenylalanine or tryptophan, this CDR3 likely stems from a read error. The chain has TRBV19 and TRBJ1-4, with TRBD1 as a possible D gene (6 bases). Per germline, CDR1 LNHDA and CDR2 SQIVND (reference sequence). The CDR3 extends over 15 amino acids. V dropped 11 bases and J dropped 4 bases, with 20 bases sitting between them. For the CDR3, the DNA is TGTGCCTCCCCGGGAGGATCCAGGGGTAATGAAAAACTGTTTCTT. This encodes CASPGGSRGNEKLFL.

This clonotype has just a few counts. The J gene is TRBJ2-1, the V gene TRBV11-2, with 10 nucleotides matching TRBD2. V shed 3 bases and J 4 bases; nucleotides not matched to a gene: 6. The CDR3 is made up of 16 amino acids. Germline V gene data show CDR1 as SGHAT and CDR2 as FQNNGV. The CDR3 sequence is CASSLERTSGYNEQFF. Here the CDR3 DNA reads TGTGCCAGCAGCTTGGAACGGACTAGCGGATACAATGAGCAGTTCTTC.